This T cell receptor beta chain derives from a study of T cells after yellow fever vaccination. The CDR3 spans 11 residues. Trimming stripped 7 bases from V and 8 bases from J, with 9 bases between. Germline loops: CDR1 MGHDK, CDR2 SYGVNS. This clonotype was counted between two and nine times. What it recognizes is unknown. Study outcomes and limitations: At 95% to 98% for CD4 and roughly 87% for CD8, most primary-vaccination clones showed up again after the booster. The study found a weaker secondary response that peaked faster, day 5 versus 15.

UMIs and a universal primer site were added when TCR cDNA was made by 5'RACE template switching. One entry per CDR3 protein results from TCRdb running MiXCR on the 5' RACE reads. This sample has hundreds of thousands of distinct CDR3 sequences; 9% to 15% occur once, and the top ten carry 15%. The sequencing used PBMCs, collected on the day of the yellow fever booster vaccination. J is TRBJ2-1 and V is TRBV25-1; D may correspond to TRBD1 or TRBD2 (5 bases each). The receptor's source is a man in his thirties or forties who received the YFV17D yellow fever vaccine. The CDR3 DNA reads TGTGCCAGCAATGGGGGTTATGAGCAGTTCTTC. Its protein product is CASNGGYEQFF.